This section outlines one T cell receptor (beta chain) sequence together with its context. Antigen specificity is unknown. This sample stems from a study of shared clonotypes between healthy human individuals. Study as a whole: The cohort comprised a couple of women and a few men. Their ages spanned 18 to 49 years. Each donor had three CD4 naive, three CD4 memory, two CD8 naive and one CD8 memory plate. The study's findings and limits: Among the subsets, naive ones generally showed larger estimated richness than memory ones.

Trimming stripped 5 bases from V and 5 bases from J, with 13 bases between. Germline CDR1 reads SGHRS; CDR2 reads YFSETQ. CDR3 size: 14 residues. Replicate sorted-subset PCRs were loaded with around 220 ng DNA, 31,000 or so T cell genomes. Only in-frame clones appear in the TCRdb table, and some are missing; sequencing was by immunoSEQ multiplex PCR. Of about 980,000 clones listed, around 80% are singletons. The gene calls are TRBV5-1 and TRBJ2-2, with D perhaps TRBD1 (6 bases). Sample: memory CD4+ T cells sorted from blood. Subset specified: CD45RA-negative fraction. This TCR was sampled from a young man in good health. CDR3 DNA: TGCGCCAGCAGTTCAGGGGCGGATACCGGGGAGCTGTTTTTT. It is translated as CASSSGADTGELFF. The whole variable domain, remainder taken from reference TRBV5-1 and TRBJ2-2, is KAGVTQTPRYLIKTRGQQVTLSCSPISGHRSVSWYQQTPGQGLQFLFEYFSETQRNKGNFPGRFSGRQFSNSRSEMNVSTLELGDSALYLCASSSGADTGELFFGEGSRLTVL.